A selection of T cell receptor beta chains follows, all from one sample in a study of cytomegalovirus exposure and HLA in healthy donors. Profiled with immunoSEQ multiplex PCR; TCRdb holds only in-frame clones, not every one. The profile shows hundreds of thousands of clones, about 80% of them singletons. The material sequenced was PBMCs. The receptors come from a woman between 40 and 55 years old in good health and CMV-seronegative. Each CDR3 is given with its conserved first and last residue. A D gene is named only where the DNA matches it firmly. A row's size may be missing; if present it is once, few, many or a size class.

>.|TRBJ2-3|TRBV5-4|.
CASSLVQGTDTQYF
TGTGCCAGCAGCTTGGTCCAGGGCACAGATACGCAGTATTTT
>.|TRBJ2-7|TRBV11-2|.
CASSLVTYEQYF
TGTGCCAGCAGCTTAGTTACCTACGAGCAGTACTTC
>TRBD2|TRBJ2-2|TRBV6-5|.
CASSYSLAEEGGELFF
TGTGCCAGCAGTTACTCCCTAGCGGAAGAAGGCGGGGAGCTGTTTTTT
>.|TRBJ1-1|TRBV29-1|.
CSVGNTEAFF
TGCAGCGTCGGTAACACTGAAGCTTTCTTT
>.|TRBJ1-2|TRBV5-1|.
CASSLGSGGYTF
TGCGCCAGCAGCTTGGGTTCCGGTGGCTACACCTTC
>.|TRBJ1-1|TRBV15|few
CATSRGGGTTEAFF
TGTGCCACCAGCAGAGGGGGGGGCACCACTGAAGCTTTCTTT
>TRBD1|TRBJ1-3|TRBV6-5|.
CASSYGQGDSGNTIYF
TGTGCCAGCAGTTACGGACAGGGGGACTCTGGAAACACCATATATTTT
>.|TRBJ2-5|TRBV4-3|few
CASSLFGQPQETQYF
TGCGCCAGCAGCCTCTTCGGACAGCCCCAAGAGACCCAGTACTTC
>.|TRBJ1-1|TRBV6-5|.
CASSWGQITEAFF
TGTGCCAGCAGTTGGGGACAAATCACTGAAGCTTTCTTT
>.|TRBJ2-2|TRBV5-1|.
CASSLAASRDTGELFF
TGCGCCAGCAGCTTGGCTGCCTCCCGAGACACCGGGGAGCTGTTTTTT
>.|TRBJ1-5|TRBV19|.
CASSRDIGSNQPQHF
TGTGCCAGTAGCAGGGATATTGGCAGCAATCAGCCCCAGCATTTT
>TRBD2|TRBJ2-3|TRBV19|.
CASSRASGGARTQYF
TGTGCCAGTAGTAGGGCTAGCGGGGGGGCGCGTACGCAGTATTTT
>.|TRBJ2-1|TRBV7-7|.
CASSLIQAGEQFF
TGTGCTAGCAGCTTAATCCAGGCCGGTGAGCAGTTCTTC
>.|TRBJ1-6|TRBV19|.
CASSIAPPSSYNSPLHF
TGTGCCAGTAGTATAGCCCCACCGAGCTCCTATAATTCACCCCTCCACTTT
>.|TRBJ1-2|TRBV5-1|.
CASSLDRAGYGYTF
TGCGCCAGCAGCTTGGACAGGGCCGGCTATGGCTACACCTTC
>.|TRBJ1-6|TRBV6-4|.
CASSDSRGGSPLHF
TGTGCCAGCAGTGACTCAAGGGGTGGTTCACCCCTCCACTTT
>.|TRBJ1-1|TRBV11-3|.
CASSLDGGEAFF
TGTGCCAGCAGCTTAGATGGGGGGGAAGCTTTCTTT
>TRBD1|TRBJ2-7|TRBV7-2|.
CASSFGTGGTYEQYF
TGTGCCAGCAGCTTCGGGACAGGGGGTACCTACGAGCAGTACTTC
>.|TRBJ2-2|TRBV11-2|.
CASSPRSPREDTGELFF
TGTGCCAGCAGCCCTCGTAGTCCCAGGGAGGACACCGGGGAGCTGTTTTTT
>.|TRBJ2-7|TRBV9|.
CASSVGSGEYEQYF
TGTGCCAGCAGCGTAGGGAGCGGTGAATACGAGCAGTACTTC
>.|TRBJ2-4|TRBV5-4|few
CASSLDSQNIQYF
TGTGCCAGCAGCTTGGACAGCCAAAACATTCAGTACTTC
>TRBD2|TRBJ2-1|TRBV9|.
CASSVDSGDYNEQFF
TGTGCCAGCAGCGTAGACAGCGGGGATTACAATGAGCAGTTCTTC
>TRBD1|TRBJ2-7|TRBV11-3|.
CASSFGQGREQYF
TGTGCCAGCAGCTTCGGACAGGGCAGAGAGCAGTACTTC
>TRBD1|TRBJ1-3|TRBV2|.
CASSPGTGGSGNTIYF
TGTGCCAGCAGTCCCGGGACAGGGGGCTCTGGAAACACCATATATTTT
>.|TRBJ2-3|TRBV9|.
CASSLRTALTTDTQYF
TGTGCCAGCAGCTTACGGACTGCTTTGACCACAGATACGCAGTATTTT
>.|TRBJ1-1|TRBV7-9|.
CASSFQAREAFF
TGTGCCAGCAGCTTCCAGGCCCGTGAAGCTTTCTTT
>.|TRBJ2-7|TRBV5-4|.
CASAQQGFSYEQYF
TGTGCCAGCGCTCAACAGGGATTCAGCTACGAGCAGTACTTC
>TRBD2|TRBJ2-5|TRBV2|.
CASSTPGGGLSETQYF
TGTGCCAGCTCCACTCCCGGGGGGGGCCTGTCGGAGACCCAGTACTTC
>.|TRBJ2-7|TRBV7-8|.
CASSLGSGEREQYF
TGTGCCAGCAGCTTAGGATCAGGGGAACGCGAGCAGTACTTC
>TRBD2|TRBJ2-3|TRBV7-9|.
CATSGGYTDTQYF
TGTGCCACCTCGGGGGGATACACAGATACGCAGTATTTT
>.|TRBJ2-2|TRBV6-5|.
CASSYGQPNTGELFF
TGTGCCAGCAGTTACGGACAGCCGAACACCGGGGAGCTGTTTTTT
>TRBD1|TRBJ1-6|TRBV7-8|.
CASSPRQGENNSPLHF
TGTGCCAGCAGCCCCCGACAGGGGGAGAATAATTCACCCCTCCACTTT
>.|TRBJ2-7|TRBV6-6|few
CASSYSQAYEQYF
TGTGCCAGCAGTTATTCACAGGCCTACGAGCAGTACTTC
>.|TRBJ2-1|TRBV6-1|few
CASRAGSDEQFF
TGTGCCAGCCGAGCCGGGTCTGATGAGCAGTTCTTC
>.|TRBJ1-4|TRBV28|once
CASLEAVGREKLFF
TGTGCCAGCTTAGAAGCGGTGGGCCGCGAAAAACTGTTTTTT
>.|TRBJ1-1|TRBV5-4|.
CASSPPDSPGSFF
TGTGCCAGCAGCCCCCCGGACAGCCCCGGGTCTTTCTTT
>.|TRBJ2-2|TRBV9|once
CASTWTVNTGELFF
TGTGCCAGCACCTGGACTGTCAACACCGGGGAGCTGTTTTTT
>.|TRBJ2-3|TRBV10-3|.
CAISDPLGGPTDTQYF
TGTGCCATCAGTGACCCTCTCGGGGGGCCCACAGATACGCAGTATTTT
>TRBD1|TRBJ1-5|TRBV19|.
CASSIDGTGNQPQHF
TGTGCCAGTAGTATTGACGGGACAGGGAATCAGCCCCAGCATTTT
>TRBD1|TRBJ1-3|TRBV7-8|.
CASRKQGRSGNTIYF
TGTGCCAGCAGAAAACAGGGGCGCTCTGGAAACACCATATATTTT
>.|TRBJ1-1|TRBV6-5|few
CASSFNREAFF
TGTGCCAGCAGTTTTAACAGGGAAGCTTTCTTT
>.|TRBJ1-2|TRBV28|.
CASSLGQNYGYTF
TGTGCCAGCAGTTTAGGACAGAACTATGGCTACACCTTC
>.|TRBJ2-1|TRBV29-1|.
CSVEDHLVGRGLSRDNEQFF
TGCAGCGTTGAAGATCACCTCGTAGGAAGGGGACTTAGTAGGGACAATGAGCAGTTCTTC
>.|TRBJ1-5|TRBV27|.
CASSSWGENQPQHF
TGTGCCAGCAGTTCTTGGGGGGAAAATCAGCCCCAGCATTTT
>.|TRBJ1-2|TRBV28|.
CASSPSGFSNYGYTF
TGTGCCAGCAGTCCCTCAGGGTTTTCTAACTATGGCTACACCTTC
>TRBD1|TRBJ2-5|TRBV19|.
CASSPGQGVRTQYF
TGTGCCAGTAGTCCCGGACAGGGCGTCAGGACCCAGTACTTC
>TRBD1|TRBJ2-1|TRBV5-1|.
CASSLARGRPYNEQFF
TGCGCCAGCAGCTTGGCCAGGGGGCGCCCCTACAATGAGCAGTTCTTC
>.|TRBJ1-1|TRBV7-3|.
CASSFTGNTEAFF
TGTGCCAGCAGCTTTACGGGGAACACTGAAGCTTTCTTT
>.|TRBJ1-5|TRBV28|.
CASSFRDVGGSNQPQHF
TGTGCCAGCAGTTTTAGGGACGTAGGGGGTAGCAATCAGCCCCAGCATTTT
>.|TRBJ2-4|TRBV7-6|.
CASSFSSPGLSKNIQYF
TGTGCCAGCAGCTTCTCCTCACCTGGACTTAGCAAAAACATTCAGTACTTC
>.|TRBJ2-1|TRBV6-5|.
CASSYSPSNEQFF
TGTGCCAGCAGTTACTCTCCCAGCAATGAGCAGTTCTTC
>.|TRBJ2-7|TRBV2|.
CASSVLAGEQYF
TGTGCCAGCAGTGTACTAGCCGGGGAGCAGTACTTC
>.|TRBJ2-7|TRBV5-6|few
CASSRQYEQYF
TGTGCCAGCAGTCGACAGTACGAGCAGTACTTC